This T cell receptor (beta chain) was sequenced during a study of CD8 T cells in Susac syndrome. The trim removed 3 bases at V and 2 bases at J, leaving 8 bases unmatched. Germline V lookup: CDR1 SEHNR, CDR2 FQNEAQ (reference sequence). This CDR3 is built from 16 residues. A quantity of roughly 0.5 to 1 ug RNA underwent reverse transcription using random hexamers. Using its own MiXCR run on the immunoSEQ multiplex PCR reads, TCRdb lists one record per CDR3 protein. The profile covers roughly 84,000 distinct CDR3 sequences, with 95% to 97% appearing a single time and 0.4% to 0.45% taken by the ten largest.

The rearrangement links TRBV7-9 to TRBJ1-2; TRBD1 matches at 8 bases. The sample consisted of CD8+ T cells from PBMCs. This sequence was found in a human donor with Susac syndrome. The CDR3 spells CASSFPRDRFNYGYTF. The CDR3 coding sequence is TGTGCCAGCAGCTTTCCCCGGGACAGGTTCAACTATGGCTACACCTTC.